Below, 27 T cell receptor beta chains from the same sample are listed, as sequenced in a study of T cells in localized non-small cell lung cancer. The repertoire was sequenced with immunoSEQ multiplex PCR; TCRdb's copy has only in-frame clones and lacks some. This sample carries fewer than 13,000 clones, over 65% of them seen once, and the ten largest clones take 31%. The specimen comprised peripheral blood, sampled before any cancer treatment. The receptors were sampled from a male donor at least 60 years old with stage I lung adenocarcinoma.

This chain connects TRBV6-5 to TRBJ2-3, with TRBD1 matching over 7 bases. With 6 bases clipped from V and 2 bases from J, the junction kept 8 bases outside the gene matches. CDR3 size: 15 residues. CDR1 and CDR2 (germline): MNHEY, SVGAGI. CDR3 bases: TGTGCCAGCAGACTCCTCGACAGGGTCACAGATACGCAGTATTTT. It translates to CASRLLDRVTDTQYF.

V gene TRBV4-1 combines with J gene TRBJ2-2, with D possibly being TRBD2 (6 bases). The germline V gene has CDR1 MGHRA and CDR2 YSYEKL. This CDR3 has 18 residues. V lost 0 bases, J lost 0 bases, and 14 bases lay in between. In DNA, the CDR3 is TGCGCCAGCAGCCAAGATTTAAGGAGGGGACCGAACACCGGGGAGCTGTTTTTT. Protein product: CASSQDLRRGPNTGELFF.

V usage is TRBV5-8 and J usage is TRBJ1-2, with 10 bases lining up with TRBD1. V trimming: 4 bases; J trimming: 3 bases; junction bases outside the gene matches: 9. Per the germline V gene, CDR1 is SGHTS and CDR2 is YDEGEE. This CDR3 region has 16 residues. For the CDR3, the DNA is TGTGCCAGCAGCCCTTTGCCGGGGACAGGGGACTATGGCTACACCTTC. It translates to CASSPLPGTGDYGYTF.

The gene calls are TRBV28 and TRBJ2-1; D might be TRBD2 (6 bases). The CDR3 spans 13 residues. Germline CDR1 is MDHEN and CDR2 is SYDVKM. V lost 7 bases to trimming and J lost 7 bases, with 14 bases between them. CDR3 bases: TGTGCCAGCATGTTACTAGCCCAGAATGAGCAGTTCTTC. Amino acid sequence: CASMLLAQNEQFF.

V is TRBV6-1 and J is TRBJ1-5; 7 nucleotides line up with TRBD1. There are 14 residues in the CDR3. V was clipped by 5 bases and J by 6 bases; unmatched bases: 7. The V gene's germline CDR1 is MNHNS and CDR2 SASEGT. The CDR3 here is CASSPQGGPQPQHF. In nucleotides, the CDR3 is TGTGCCAGCAGTCCTCAGGGGGGGCCTCAGCCCCAGCATTTT.

The gene calls are TRBV14 and TRBJ1-1; the D gene is possibly TRBD1 (5 bases). Germline loops: CDR1 SGHDN, CDR2 FVKESK. The germline V and J ends were trimmed by 0 bases and 0 bases, with 11 bases remaining between them. This CDR3 is 16 amino acids long. CDR3 region: CASSQDNNRMNTEAFF. The DNA of the CDR3 is TGTGCCAGCAGCCAAGATAACAACAGGATGAACACTGAAGCTTTCTTT.

The V and J genes are TRBV6-5 and TRBJ2-3; the D is unclear. The CDR3 loop spans 13 amino acids. Trimming stripped 5 bases from V and 5 bases from J, with 11 bases between. CDR1 and CDR2 (germline): MNHEY, SVGAGI. CDR3 DNA: TGTGCCAGCAGTCCCACAGTGGAAGATACGCAGTATTTT. This sequence encodes CASSPTVEDTQYF.

The rearrangement uses TRBV9 and TRBJ2-5, with TRBD2 matching over 10 bases. Germline V gene data show CDR1 as SGDLS and CDR2 as YYNGEE. This CDR3 region has 17 residues. Losses at the gene ends were 0 bases for V and 7 bases for J; bases not matched to a gene: 12. The CDR3 sequence is CASSVEASGGPVATQYF. The CDR3 DNA reads TGTGCCAGCAGCGTAGAAGCTAGCGGGGGCCCCGTTGCGACCCAGTACTTC.

CDR3 nucleotides: TGTGCCAGCAGCGTAGGAGATGAGAACACTGAAGCTTTCTTT. Encoded protein: CASSVGDENTEAFF. This rearrangement joins TRBV9 to TRBJ1-1; D uncertain. V was pared by 0 bases and J by 1 base, with 7 bases between. CDR3 length: 14 residues. Germline V gene data show CDR1 as SGDLS and CDR2 as YYNGEE. The full variable domain, rest sourced from reference TRBV9 and TRBJ1-1, is DSGVTQTPKHLITATGQRVTLRCSPRSGDLSVYWYQQSLDQGLQFLIQYYNGEERAKGNILERFSAQQFPDLHSELNLSSLELGDSALYFCASSVGDENTEAFFGQGTRLTVV.

V gene TRBV12-5 combines with J gene TRBJ2-7, with no clear D. Trimming took off 7 bases at V and 7 bases at J, with 17 bases between the two ends. The CDR3 loop spans 13 amino acids. The germline V gene has CDR1 LGHNT and CDR2 FRNRAP. In DNA, the CDR3 is TGTGCTAGTGCCGGCCCAGGCCGACGGGAGCAGTACTTC. Translated, it gives CASAGPGRREQYF.

The V and J genes are TRBV7-7 and TRBJ2-5; no clear D. The CDR3 loop spans 14 amino acids. V was pared by 3 bases and J by 3 bases, with 11 bases between. The germline CDR1 and CDR2 sequences are SSHAT and FNYEAQ (reference sequence). In nucleotides, the CDR3 is TGTGCCAGCAGCTTTAATGGGCGAGAAGAGACCCAGTACTTC. Its translation is CASSFNGREETQYF.

This clone was counted between two and nine times. The chain carries TRBV21-1 and TRBJ1-6; the D call in the table, TRBD1, was not verified against the DNA. TRBV21-1 is annotated as a pseudogene. The CDR3 sequence is 18 residues long. The CDR3: CASSWGPPGAPVNSPLHF. CDR3 DNA sequence: TGTGCCAGCTCCTGGGGGCCTCCTGGGGCTCCGGTTAATTCACCCCTCCACTTT.

The rearrangement joins TRBV19 to TRBJ1-3, with D possibly matching TRBD1 (5 bases). The CDR3 spans 14 residues. The V end lost 9 bases, the J end lost 4 bases, and 16 bases lay between the germline ends. Per the germline V gene, CDR1 is LNHDA and CDR2 is SQIVND (reference sequence). The CDR3 nucleotides are TGTGCCAGCTTACCCGGGACCAGCGGAAACACCATATATTTT. This sequence encodes CASLPGTSGNTIYF. The complete variable domain, with remaining parts taken from reference TRBV19 and TRBJ1-3, reads DGGITQSPKYLFRKEGQNVTLSCEQNLNHDAMYWYRQDPGQGLRLIYYSQIVNDFQKGDIAEGYSVSREKKESFPLTVTSAQKNPTAFYLCASLPGTSGNTIYFGEGSWLTVV.

The gene calls are TRBV7-2 and TRBJ1-4; D not resolved. Trimming shortened V by 2 bases and J by 4 bases, and 11 bases separated the two germline ends. Per the germline V gene, CDR1 is SGHTA and CDR2 is FQGNSA. The CDR3 contains 15 residues. As DNA, the CDR3 is TGTGCCAGCAGCTTATATTTAGGGTATAATGAAAAACTGTTTTTT. Protein: CASSLYLGYNEKLFF. Drawing the rest from reference TRBV7-2 and TRBJ1-4, the complete variable domain is GAGVSQSPSNKVTEKGKDVELRCDPISGHTALYWYRQSLGQGLEFLIYFQGNSAPDKSGLPSDRFSAERTGGSVSTLTIQRTQQEDSAVYLCASSLYLGYNEKLFFGSGTQLSVL.

This chain joins TRBV2 and TRBJ2-1, with 13 bases aligning to TRBD2. CDR1 and CDR2 (germline): SNHLY, FYNNEI. With 6 bases clipped from V and 6 bases from J, the junction kept 5 bases outside the gene matches. There are 15 residues in the CDR3. The CDR3 bases are TGTGCCAGCAGGGGTAGGACTAGCGGGGGCAATGAGCAGTTCTTC. As protein: CASRGRTSGGNEQFF.

The genes are TRBV4-1 and TRBJ1-4; D is unclear. CDR3 length: 12 residues. The V end was cut by 2 bases, the J end by 10 bases, with 8 bases between. Per germline, CDR1 MGHRA and CDR2 YSYEKL. CDR3 in amino acids: CASSQIGGKLFF. In DNA form, the CDR3 reads TGCGCCAGCAGCCAAATAGGAGGAAAACTGTTTTTT.

In nucleotides, the CDR3 is TGTGCCAGCAGCCCCCCCGGATCTTCCGGAGAGACCCAGTACTTC. It specifies CASSPPGSSGETQYF. V is TRBV7-2 and J is TRBJ2-5; D unresolved. V was shortened by 5 bases and J by 4 bases, with 17 bases between the two germline ends. This CDR3 has 15 amino acids. Germline CDR1 reads SGHTA; CDR2 reads FQGNSA.

V is TRBV5-8 and J is TRBJ2-5; D gene unclear. The assigned J gene may be wrong: the sequence end matches TRBJ2-7 better. The germline V gene encodes CDR1 SGHTS and CDR2 YDEGEE. CDR3 size: 14 residues. The DNA of the CDR3 is TGTGCCAGCAGCTTGGGGTTTACGGAGTACGAGCAGTACTTC. Its translation: CASSLGFTEYEQYF.

The chain recombines TRBV2 with TRBJ2-4, with 11 bases matching TRBD2. Germline V gene sequence: CDR1 SNHLY, CDR2 FYNNEI. With 2 bases clipped from V and 6 bases from J, the junction kept 6 bases outside the gene matches. There are 16 residues in the CDR3. This chain's CDR3 is CASSETLAGGINIQYF. Here the CDR3 DNA reads TGTGCCAGCAGTGAAACTCTAGCGGGGGGAATAAACATTCAGTACTTC.

The CDR3 nucleotides are TGTGCCAGCAGCTTGTTTATTGCAGATACGCAGTATTTT. Translating it yields CASSLFIADTQYF. V usage is TRBV5-4 and J usage is TRBJ2-3; D remains unclear. The germline V gene has CDR1 SGHNT and CDR2 YYREEE (reference sequence). The ends were cut back, 1 base at V and 4 bases at J, with 7 bases in the middle. This CDR3 is 13 amino acids long.

The chain has TRBV28 and TRBJ1-2; perhaps TRBD1 as D (6 bases). Germline V gene lookup returns CDR1 MDHEN and CDR2 SYDVKM. The CDR3 is 13 residues long. The V end lost 2 bases, the J end lost 4 bases, and 8 bases lay between the germline ends. The chain's CDR3 is CASSLEGGYGYTF. CDR3 nucleotide sequence: TGTGCCAGCAGTTTAGAGGGGGGCTATGGCTACACCTTC.

This clone has only a few counts. The chain uses TRBV7-9 and TRBJ1-2; D is ambiguous. V was cut by 1 base and J by 6 bases, with 9 bases left in between. Looked up from germline, CDR1 is SEHNR and CDR2 is FQNEAQ (reference sequence). This CDR3 region has 13 residues. As DNA, the CDR3 is TGTGCCAGCAGCTTAGGACCGGTCGATGGCTACACCTTC. As protein: CASSLGPVDGYTF. The whole variable domain, remainder taken from reference TRBV7-9 and TRBJ1-2, is DTGVSQNPRHKITKRGQNVTFRCDPISEHNRLYWYRQTLGQGPEFLTYFQNEAQLEKSRLLSDRFSAERPKGSFSTLEIQRTEQGDSAMYLCASSLGPVDGYTFGSGTRLTVV.

This clone was observed a few times. This chain connects TRBV10-1 to TRBJ1-2; D possibly corresponds to TRBD1 (5 bases). The CDR3 sequence is 16 residues long. V gave up 5 bases and J gave up 3 bases, with 19 bases separating them. Per germline, CDR1 WNHNN and CDR2 SYGVQD (reference sequence). Here the CDR3 reads CASSPEKWGVHYGYTF. CDR3 DNA sequence: TGCGCCAGCAGTCCCGAAAAATGGGGGGTTCACTATGGCTACACCTTC.

The chain links TRBV7-3 to TRBJ2-3, with 10 bases lining up with TRBD2. The CDR3 spans 14 residues. J was trimmed by 6 bases and V by 3 bases; bases with no gene match: 3. Germline CDR1 reads SGHTA; CDR2 reads FQGTGA. The CDR3 region has the DNA TGTGCCAGCAGCTTTCAGACTAGCGGGGATACGCAGTATTTT. Translation: CASSFQTSGDTQYF. Full variable domain (rest looked up from reference TRBV7-3 and TRBJ2-3): GAGVSQTPSNKVTEKGKYVELRCDPISGHTALYWYRQSLGQGPEFLIYFQGTGAADDSGLPNDRFFAVRPEGSVSTLKIQRTERGDSAVYLCASSFQTSGDTQYFGPGTRLTVL.

The chain joins TRBV18 to TRBJ2-2; no definite D call. V lost 3 bases, J lost 4 bases, and 9 bases lay in between. The CDR3 runs to 14 residues. The V gene's germline CDR1 is KGHSH and CDR2 LQKENI. CDR3 sequence reads: CASSPMVATGELFF. Here the CDR3 DNA reads TGTGCCAGCTCACCCATGGTGGCCACCGGGGAGCTGTTTTTT. Full variable domain (remainder filled in from reference TRBV18 and TRBJ2-2): NAGVMQNPRHLVRRRGQEARLRCSPMKGHSHVYWYRQLPEEGLKFMVYLQKENIIDESGMPKERFSAEFPKEGPSILRIQQVVRGDSAAYFCASSPMVATGELFFGEGSRLTVL.

This chain links TRBV4-2 with TRBJ2-3; D might be TRBD1 or TRBD2, each matching 6 bases. CDR1 is LGHNA, CDR2 YNFKEQ, per germline. The CDR3 has 15 residues. With 3 bases removed from V and 5 bases from J, the gap between germline ends came to 15 bases. CDR3 loop: CASSHRGGPGDTQYF. DNA of the CDR3: TGTGCCAGCAGCCACCGAGGGGGGCCAGGAGATACGCAGTATTTT.

Turning to this clone: Because the CDR3's place on the DNA is in doubt, the DNA is left out and the CDR3 is given as listed by TCRdb. The rearrangement uses TRBV21-1 and TRBJ2-3. TRBV21-1 is a documented pseudogene. The CDR3 is 13 amino acids in total, end residues counted. CDR3 loop: CASSRPRWIRSIF.